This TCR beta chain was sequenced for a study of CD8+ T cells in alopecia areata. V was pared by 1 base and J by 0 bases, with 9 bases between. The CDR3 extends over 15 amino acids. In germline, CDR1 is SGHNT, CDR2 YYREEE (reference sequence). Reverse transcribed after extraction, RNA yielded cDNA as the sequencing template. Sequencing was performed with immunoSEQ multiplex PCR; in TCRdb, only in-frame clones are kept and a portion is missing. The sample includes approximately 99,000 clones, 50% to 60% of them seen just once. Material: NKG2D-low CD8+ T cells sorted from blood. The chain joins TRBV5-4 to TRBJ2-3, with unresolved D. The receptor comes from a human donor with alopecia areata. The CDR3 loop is CASSLSRASTDTQYF. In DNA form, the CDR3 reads TGTGCCAGCAGCTTGAGTAGGGCTAGCACAGATACGCAGTATTTT.